A selection of T cell receptor beta chains follows, all from one sample in a study of cytomegalovirus exposure and HLA in healthy donors. The table came from immunoSEQ multiplex PCR; TCRdb's copy has only in-frame clones and leaves some out. This table holds some 110,000 clones, about 9.4% found once. The source material was PBMCs. The receptors derive from a man aged 35-49 years in good health and CMV-seropositive. The CDR3 runs from the conserved cysteine through the conserved F or W. D genes are given only for firm matches. Clone size is given for some rows only: seen once, a few or many times, or a class if the clone is expanded.

d_call	j_call	clone_size	v_call	cdr3_aa	cdr3_nt
.	TRBJ2-3	few	TRBV6-5	CASSLTRGSADTQYF	TGTGCCAGCAGTCTCACTAGAGGGAGCGCAGATACGCAGTATTTT
.	TRBJ1-5	few	TRBV9	CASSVGRDNQPQHF	TGTGCCAGCAGCGTTGGCCGGGACAATCAGCCCCAGCATTTT
.	TRBJ2-7	.	TRBV5-1	CASSLGEPSLYEQYF	TGCGCCAGCAGCTTGGGGGAGCCGTCCTTATACGAGCAGTACTTC
.	TRBJ1-1	.	TRBV6-1	CASSVIHDGREAFF	TGTGCCAGCAGTGTAATTCATGATGGGAGGGAAGCTTTCTTT
.	TRBJ1-5	.	TRBV2	CASSSGFSGNQPQHF	TGTGCCAGCAGTTCAGGGTTTTCAGGCAATCAGCCCCAGCATTTT
.	TRBJ2-1	few	TRBV7-2	CASSLEGGSSYNEQFF	TGTGCCAGCAGCTTAGAGGGAGGTAGCTCCTACAATGAGCAGTTCTTC
.	TRBJ2-3	few	TRBV5-1	CASRREAGTDTQYF	TGCGCCAGCCGCCGGGAAGCGGGCACAGATACGCAGTATTTT
.	TRBJ2-7	.	TRBV11-2	CASMGPQGSPYEQYF	TGTGCCAGCATGGGGCCCCAGGGGTCCCCCTACGAGCAGTACTTC
TRBD1	TRBJ1-5	.	TRBV6-5	CASSSGQGAGGQPQHF	TGTGCCAGCAGTTCAGGACAGGGGGCAGGGGGTCAGCCCCAGCATTTT
TRBD1	TRBJ2-5	few	TRBV5-1	CASSADRGETQYF	TGCGCCAGCAGCGCGGACAGGGGAGAGACCCAGTACTTC
TRBD1	TRBJ1-5	.	TRBV6-5	CASTPGQGRQPQHF	TGTGCCAGCACCCCCGGACAGGGTCGTCAGCCCCAGCATTTT
.	TRBJ2-1	few	TRBV29-1	CSASAGSSYNEQFF	TGCAGCGCCTCAGCGGGCAGCTCCTACAATGAGCAGTTCTTC
.	TRBJ1-1	.	TRBV28	CASSFLADTEAFF	TGTGCCAGCAGTTTTTTAGCGGACACTGAAGCTTTCTTT
TRBD2	TRBJ2-1	few	TRBV23-1	CASSQTSGYNEQFF	TGCGCCAGCAGTCAAACTAGCGGTTACAATGAGCAGTTCTTC
TRBD2	TRBJ2-3	few	TRBV29-1	CSVERTSGKTLSTDTQYF	TGCAGCGTTGAAAGGACTAGCGGGAAAACCCTGAGCACAGATACGCAGTATTTT
.	TRBJ2-6	.	TRBV4-2	CASSPGPSGTGANVLTF	TGTGCCAGCAGCCCAGGGCCCAGTGGGACTGGGGCCAACGTCCTGACTTTC
TRBD1	TRBJ2-2	few	TRBV4-1	CASSPDRVGELFF	TGCGCCAGCAGCCCCGACAGGGTCGGGGAGCTGTTTTTT
.	TRBJ2-1	few	TRBV6-6	CASSYSISGTPEQFF	TGTGCCAGCAGTTACTCGATTTCCGGGACTCCTGAGCAGTTCTTC
.	TRBJ2-5	few	TRBV6-1	CASSLSQETQYF	TGTGCCAGCAGTTTATCCCAAGAGACCCAGTACTTC
.	TRBJ1-1	few	TRBV6-5	CASSRGPEAFF	TGTGCCAGCAGCAGAGGGCCTGAAGCTTTCTTT
TRBD1	TRBJ1-6	.	TRBV25-1	CASSDAGGNNSPLHF	TGTGCCAGCAGTGACGCAGGGGGGAATAATTCACCCCTCCACTTT
.	TRBJ1-5	once	TRBV27	CASTGLGNNQPQHF	TGTGCCAGCACCGGACTAGGAAATAATCAGCCCCAGCATTTT
.	TRBJ2-7	.	TRBV7-2	CASSPLLGRYEQYF	TGTGCCAGCAGCCCCTTGCTAGGTCGCTACGAGCAGTACTTC
.	TRBJ1-1	few	TRBV27	CASSSGRENIEAFF	TGTGCCAGCAGTTCAGGGAGGGAAAACATTGAAGCTTTCTTT
TRBD2	TRBJ2-1	few	TRBV29-1	CSGIGLAGRDEQFF	TGCAGCGGAATTGGACTAGCGGGGCGAGATGAGCAGTTCTTC
TRBD1	TRBJ2-5	.	TRBV7-9	CASSPAGGQETQYF	TGTGCCAGCAGCCCCGCAGGGGGCCAAGAGACCCAGTACTTC